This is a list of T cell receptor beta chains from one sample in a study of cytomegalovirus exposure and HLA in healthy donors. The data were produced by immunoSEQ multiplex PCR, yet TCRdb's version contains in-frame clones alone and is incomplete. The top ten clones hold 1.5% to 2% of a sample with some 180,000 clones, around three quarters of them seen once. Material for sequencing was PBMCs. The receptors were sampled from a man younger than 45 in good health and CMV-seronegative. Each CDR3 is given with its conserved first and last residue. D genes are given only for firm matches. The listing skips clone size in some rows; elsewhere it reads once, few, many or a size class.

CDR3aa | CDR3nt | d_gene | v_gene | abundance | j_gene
CASSLLGLGNGYTF | TGTGCCAGCAGTCTCCTCGGACTTGGAAATGGCTACACCTTC | - | TRBV28 | - | TRBJ1-2
CASSLGTGFTDTQYF | TGTGCCAGCAGCTTAGGTACAGGCTTCACAGATACGCAGTATTTT | - | TRBV11-2 | few | TRBJ2-3
CSGNQGLGTEAFF | TGCAGCGGCAACCAGGGGCTGGGTACTGAAGCTTTCTTT | - | TRBV29-1 | - | TRBJ1-1
CASSPGGLGTEAFF | TGTGCCAGCAGCCCGGGGGGCCTTGGCACTGAAGCTTTCTTT | - | TRBV27 | - | TRBJ1-1
CASSASGFYGYTF | TGCGCCAGCAGCGCATCAGGCTTTTATGGCTACACCTTC | - | TRBV10-2 | - | TRBJ1-2
CASSSLAGGNTQYF | TGTGCCAGCAGCTCACTAGCGGGAGGAAATACGCAGTATTTT | TRBD2 | TRBV5-8 | - | TRBJ2-3
CASSRGQRETQYF | TGCGCCAGCAGCCGGGGACAGAGAGAGACCCAGTACTTC | TRBD1 | TRBV4-1 | - | TRBJ2-5
CASSRQGVGYGYTF | TGTGCCAGCAGTCGACAGGGGGTAGGGTATGGCTACACCTTC | TRBD1 | TRBV5-6 | - | TRBJ1-2
CASSLAVLSGMPGEQYF | TGCGCCAGCAGCTTGGCCGTGCTTAGCGGGATGCCCGGCGAGCAGTACTTC | TRBD2 | TRBV5-1 | - | TRBJ2-7
CASSAGISNTGELFF | TGTGCCAGCAGCGCCGGGATCTCAAACACCGGGGAGCTGTTTTTT | - | TRBV9 | - | TRBJ2-2
CASSPTEDRLRGEKLFF | TGTGCCAGCAGCCCAACGGAGGACAGGCTACGAGGTGAAAAACTGTTTTTT | TRBD1 | TRBV5-6 | - | TRBJ1-4
CASSPEPETQYF | TGTGCCAGCAGTCCGGAGCCCGAGACCCAGTACTTC | - | TRBV28 | - | TRBJ2-5
CSVVTGNSNQPQHF | TGCAGCGTTGTGACAGGAAATAGCAATCAGCCCCAGCATTTT | - | TRBV29-1 | - | TRBJ1-5
CASSYSDRVAYGYTF | TGTGCCAGCAGTTACTCCGACCGGGTGGCCTATGGCTACACCTTC | - | TRBV6-5 | - | TRBJ1-2